The entry that follows covers one T cell receptor beta chain sequence. Its cognate antigen is unknown. The sample comes from a study of T cells after yellow fever vaccination. On the study more broadly: SMART-Seq v4 Ultra Low Input handled preparation of low-cell-number fractions. General observations from the study: Shared CD4/CD8 clonotypes were a small share, likely from convergent recombination. The study found a weaker secondary response that peaked faster, day 5 versus 15.

V was shortened by 3 bases and J by 6 bases, with 11 bases between the two germline ends. The CDR3 runs 13 residues. TCRdb recomputed calls from the 5' RACE reads with MiXCR, one row per CDR3 protein. The sample records some 320,000 distinct CDR3 sequences, about 4% being singletons. The specimen comprised PBMCs, sampled 5 days after the yellow fever booster vaccination. The clonotype originates from a young man who received the YFV17D yellow fever vaccine. J is TRBJ1-1 and V is TRBV12-3 or TRBV12-4; TRBD1 is a possible D gene (5 bases). This CDR3 is CASSFGGGAEAFF. CDR3 DNA: TGTGCCAGCAGTTTCGGGGGGGGGGCTGAAGCTTTCTTT.